Following are 6 T cell receptor beta chains from one sample sequenced in a study of blood T cell repertoires in COVID-19. Produced via immunoSEQ multiplex PCR; TCRdb's table is partial and in-frame only. The sample yields 400,000 to 500,000 clones, about 88% seen once. What was sequenced was PBMCs or T cells enriched from blood (not recorded which). Source of these receptors: a young woman who had been exposed to COVID-19.

The chain links TRBV18 to TRBJ1-3; the match to TRBD1 covers 9 bases. V shed 4 bases and J 1 base; nucleotides not matched to a gene: 5. Germline assignment: CDR1 KGHSH and CDR2 LQKENI. The CDR3 contains 16 residues. The CDR3 loop is CASSLQGATSGNTIYF. The CDR3 DNA follows: TGTGCCAGCTCACTACAGGGGGCTACATCTGGAAACACCATATATTTT.

This sequence joins TRBV5-4 and TRBJ2-1; 11 bases fit TRBD2. CDR1 and CDR2 from the germline V gene are SGHNT and YYREEE (reference sequence). The CDR3 is 15 amino acids. Trimming took 5 bases from V and 8 from J; bases not matched to a gene: 9. The CDR3 nucleotides are TGTGCCAGCAGTCGTCTAGCGGGGGGCCTCGATGAGCAGTTCTTC. This sequence encodes CASSRLAGGLDEQFF. The full variable domain, rest sourced from reference TRBV5-4 and TRBJ2-1, is ETGVTQSPTHLIKTRGQQVTLRCSSQSGHNTVSWYQQALGQGPQFIFQYYREEENGRGNFPPRFSGLQFPNYSSELNVNALELDDSALYLCASSRLAGGLDEQFFGPGTRLTVL.

This clone was observed a handful of times. The gene calls are TRBV7-9 and TRBJ2-3, with TRBD1 as a possible D gene (6 bases). CDR3 length: 14 amino acids. V was clipped by 4 bases and J by 6 bases, with 14 bases between them. Germline CDR1 SEHNR, CDR2 FQNEAQ (reference sequence). CDR3 loop: CASSSRQVADTQYF. CDR3 sequence (DNA): TGTGCCAGCAGCTCCCGACAGGTTGCTGATACGCAGTATTTT.

The rearrangement uses TRBV29-1 and TRBJ1-1; D might be TRBD1 (5 bases). This CDR3 is 14 amino acids long. V shed 2 bases and J shed 5 bases, with 15 bases lying between them. Germline V gives CDR1 SQVTM, CDR2 ANQGSEA. The CDR3 protein is CSVERGLMTTEAFF. The CDR3 region has the DNA TGCAGCGTTGAAAGGGGCCTCATGACGACTGAAGCTTTCTTT.

J is TRBJ2-7 and V is TRBV7-8; 9 bases agree with TRBD2. The V gene end was trimmed by 1 base and the J gene end by 2 bases; junction bases not matched to a gene: 6. The germline V gene encodes CDR1 SGHVS and CDR2 FQNEAQ. This CDR3 contains 16 residues. CDR3 DNA: TGTGCCAGCAGCTTAGGGGGGCTAGCGGGGCCCTACGAGCAGTACTTC. Protein: CASSLGGLAGPYEQYF.

V and J are TRBV7-6 and TRBJ2-6; D not certain. The V and J ends lost 5 bases and 0 bases respectively, with 11 bases between them. CDR3 length: 16 residues. Germline V gene data show CDR1 as SGHVS and CDR2 as FNYEAQ. The CDR3 is CASSPQQISGANVLTF. The CDR3, as DNA: TGTGCCAGCAGCCCACAACAGATCTCTGGGGCCAACGTCCTGACTTTC. Using reference TRBV7-6 and TRBJ2-6 for the parts outside the CDR3, the full variable domain is GAGVSQSPRYKVTKRGQDVALRCDPISGHVSLYWYRQALGQGPEFLTYFNYEAQQDKSGLPNDRFSAERPEGSISTLTIQRTEQRDSAMYRCASSPQQISGANVLTFGAGSRLTVL.